Listed below are T cell receptor beta chains from one sample, sequenced in a study of T cell repertoires in cytomegalovirus infection. In TCRdb, the reads were re-called with MiXCR into one record per CDR3 protein. Here the sample spans around 450,000 distinct CDR3 sequences, 31% being singletons. Material: PBMCs. These receptors were obtained from a human donor in good health (CMV status not recorded). Some clones in this sample may be carry-over from other donors' samples. CDR3s include the opening cysteine and the closing phenylalanine or tryptophan. The D gene is left open where the match is weak. The size of a clone is reported for some rows only, either as once, few or many, or as a class for expanded clones.

d_gene	j_gene	abundance	v_gene	CDR3aa	CDR3nt
.	TRBJ2-3	.	TRBV5-4	CASSFEADTQYF	TGTGCCAGCAGCTTTGAAGCGGATACGCAGTATTTT
.	TRBJ2-5	.	TRBV7-2	CASSPVLAETPYF	TGTGCCAGCAGCCCTGTTTTAGCGGAGACCCCGTACTTC
TRBD2	TRBJ2-3	.	TRBV7-6	CASSLARAGVITDTQYF	TGTGCCAGCAGCTTAGCGAGAGCGGGGGTGATCACAGATACGCAGTATTTT
.	TRBJ2-6	.	TRBV15	CATSREQLPGANVLTF	TGTGCCACCAGCAGAGAACAGCTCCCTGGGGCCAACGTCCTGACTTTC
TRBD2	TRBJ2-2	few	TRBV6-1	CASSHSGAGELFF	TGTGCCAGCAGCCACAGCGGGGCCGGGGAGCTGTTTTTT
.	TRBJ1-2	few	TRBV7-8	CASSLALRTRRGEDYTF	TGTGCCAGCAGCTTAGCGCTGCGGACAAGACGAGGGGAGGACTACACCTTC
TRBD2	TRBJ2-1	few	TRBV6-2/TRBV6-3	CASSYPRGGSDEQFF	TGTGCCAGCAGTTATCCTCGGGGGGGCAGCGATGAGCAGTTCTTC
TRBD2	TRBJ2-5	few	TRBV3-1	CASSPSAGAGETQYF	TGTGCCAGCAGCCCGTCAGCGGGGGCGGGGGAGACCCAGTACTTC
TRBD1	TRBJ1-6	.	TRBV12-3/TRBV12-4	CASSLGTGSRDSPLHF	TGTGCCAGCAGTCTTGGGACAGGGAGTCGAGATTCACCCCTCCACTTT
.	TRBJ2-7	many	TRBV7-2	CASSLVGQGDYEQYF	TGTGCCAGCAGCTTAGTCGGCCAAGGGGACTACGAGCAGTACTTC
.	TRBJ2-1	.	TRBV7-9	CASLKQGGLANEQFF	TGTGCATCTCTAAAGCAGGGAGGCTTGGCCAATGAGCAGTTCTTC
.	TRBJ2-7	many	TRBV7-2	CASSPLRQTSSYEQYF	TGTGCCAGCAGCCCCCTCCGACAGACAAGCTCCTACGAGCAGTACTTC
.	TRBJ1-1	few	TRBV19	CASSIGVLNTEAFF	TGTGCCAGTAGTATCGGAGTTCTGAACACTGAAGCTTTCTTT
.	TRBJ2-7	.	TRBV7-9	CASSAEPQSYEQYF	TGTGCCAGCAGCGCCGAGCCACAGTCCTACGAGCAGTACTTC
.	TRBJ2-7	many	TRBV2	CASSVDRSSYEQYF	TGTGCCAGCAGTGTCGACAGGAGCTCCTACGAGCAGTACTTC
TRBD2	TRBJ2-3	few	TRBV7-6	CASSLVGLAGGPDTQYF	TGTGCCAGCAGCTTGGTGGGACTAGCGGGGGGGCCAGATACGCAGTATTTT
.	TRBJ1-5	.	TRBV28	CAISSLAAEDNQPKHF	TGTGCAATCAGTTCCCTCGCGGCAGAAGACAATCAGCCCAAGCATTTT
TRBD1	TRBJ2-2	many	TRBV11-2	CASSFQGVDTGELFF	TGTGCCAGCAGCTTTCAGGGGGTGGACACCGGGGAGCTGTTTTTT
TRBD2	TRBJ2-2	.	TRBV6-5	CASSYSTPGTSGGWTGELFF	TGTGCCAGCAGTTACTCGACCCCCGGGACTAGCGGGGGGTGGACCGGGGAGCTGTTTTTT
TRBD2	TRBJ2-1	few	TRBV19	CASGKRGESYNEQFF	TGTGCCAGTGGTAAGCGGGGCGAATCCTACAATGAGCAGTTCTTC
TRBD2	TRBJ2-2	few	TRBV7-2	CASSPGGGASGELFF	TGTGCCAGCAGCCCCGGCGGGGGGGCCTCCGGGGAGCTGTTTTTT
TRBD1	TRBJ2-7	.	TRBV5-5	CASSPTTGFEGGEQYF	TGTGCCAGCAGCCCCACGACAGGGTTCGAAGGGGGCGAGCAGTACTTC
TRBD1	TRBJ2-7	.	TRBV7-8	CASSRTGIYEQYF	TGTGCCAGCAGCCGGACAGGGATCTACGAGCAGTACTTC
TRBD1	TRBJ1-3	.	TRBV28	CASSLPPGGANTIYF	TGTGCCAGCAGTTTACCCCCAGGGGGTGCGAACACCATATATTTT
.	TRBJ1-3	many	TRBV7-9	CASSLEPDSGNTIYF	TGTGCCAGCAGCTTAGAGCCAGACTCTGGAAACACCATATATTTT
.	TRBJ2-2	.	TRBV15	CATDTDNTGELFF	TGTGCCACCGACACCGACAACACCGGGGAGCTGTTTTTT
.	TRBJ1-1	few	TRBV18	CASSPSRDMGTEAFF	TGTGCCAGCTCACCTAGTAGGGATATGGGCACTGAAGCTTTCTTT
.	TRBJ1-5	.	TRBV4-3	CASRQDLGNQPRHF	TGCGCCAGCAGACAAGATCTTGGCAATCAGCCCCGGCATTTT
TRBD1	TRBJ1-3	.	TRBV11-2	CASSRTGGRGNTIYF	TGTGCCAGCAGCCGGACAGGGGGCAGAGGAAACACCATATATTTT
TRBD2	TRBJ2-3	.	TRBV4-3	CASIQGGGGTDTQYF	TGCGCCAGCATCCAGGGCGGGGGGGGAACAGATACGCAGTATTTT
.	TRBJ1-5	many	TRBV7-2	CASSPYPRSNNQPQHF	TGTGCCAGCAGCCCCTACCCGAGGAGCAACAATCAGCCCCAGCATTTT
.	TRBJ1-3	few	TRBV7-9	CASSYRDGNTIYF	TGTGCCAGCAGCTACAGGGATGGAAACACCATATATTTT
.	TRBJ2-2	many	TRBV7-2	CASSLREDGGELFF	TGTGCCAGCAGCTTGCGTGAGGACGGCGGGGAGCTGTTTTTT
.	TRBJ2-7	once	TRBV30	CAWRNWDATGEQYF	TGTGCCTGGAGGAACTGGGACGCAACGGGGGAGCAGTACTTC
.	TRBJ2-7	many	TRBV7-9	CASSLSPGSYEQYF	TGTGCCAGCAGCTTATCCCCCGGCTCCTACGAGCAGTACTTC
TRBD1	TRBJ1-2	many	TRBV6-5	CASSSYEGALDGYTF	TGTGCCAGCAGTTCGTACGAGGGGGCTCTGGATGGCTACACCTTC
.	TRBJ1-2	.	TRBV4-2	CASSQGHFFNYGYTF	TGTGCCAGCAGCCAAGGACACTTTTTTAACTATGGCTACACCTTC
.	TRBJ1-5	many	TRBV28	CASSLPLGNQPQHF	TGTGCCAGCAGTTTGCCGTTGGGCAATCAGCCCCAGCATTTT
.	TRBJ1-5	.	TRBV12-3/TRBV12-4	CDSSLKGSGNQPQHF	TGTGACAGCAGTCTGAAAGGGTCGGGCAATCAGCCCCAGCATTTT
.	TRBJ2-1	many	TRBV5-6	CASSLADEQFF	TGTGCCAGCAGCTTGGCTGATGAGCAGTTCTTC
TRBD1	TRBJ1-2	.	TRBV24-1	CATSWTGLGYTF	TGTGCCACCAGCTGGACAGGGTTAGGCTACACCTTC